This T cell receptor (beta chain) was retrieved from a study of neurological immune-mediated disorders. Regarding the study as a whole: No CDR3 amino acid sequences recurred among expanded clones across subjects, suggesting private repertoires in all groups.

Synthesis of cDNA was accomplished via 5'RACE employing 10-nucleotide random UMIs. TCRdb re-called the 5' RACE reads through MiXCR, storing one row per CDR3 protein. The data show some 38,000 distinct CDR3 sequences, 11% seen once. This clonotype was found many times. Its antigen remains unidentified. V lost 3 bases to trimming and J lost 4 bases, with 9 bases between them. The CDR3 is 13 residues long. Per germline, CDR1 SGHTA and CDR2 FQGTGA. This sample's time point: technical triplicate 1. The receptor was isolated from a man aged 55 to 69 with HTLV-1-associated myelopathy (HAM/TSP). The sample was PBMCs. The V gene is TRBV7-3, the J gene TRBJ1-1; D uncertain. The CDR3 spells CASSFGVATEAFF. In DNA form, the CDR3 reads TGTGCCAGCAGCTTCGGGGTCGCCACTGAAGCTTTCTTT. Combining the CDR3 with reference TRBV7-3 and TRBJ1-1 gives the whole variable domain GAGVSQTPSNKVTEKGKYVELRCDPISGHTALYWYRQSLGQGPEFLIYFQGTGAADDSGLPNDRFFAVRPEGSVSTLKIQRTERGDSAVYLCASSFGVATEAFFGQGTRLTVV.